Listed below are T cell receptor beta chains from one sample, sequenced in a study of T cells in Graves' hyperthyroidism and ophthalmopathy. TCRdb passed the multiplex PCR reads through MiXCR, listing each CDR3 protein once. The sample consists of around 760,000 distinct CDR3 sequences, approximately 40% of them appearing once. The sequenced sample was blood. These receptors were obtained from a woman between 40 and 50 years old with Graves' hyperthyroidism. The CDR3 runs from the conserved cysteine through the conserved F or W. D genes are given only for firm matches. Rows may omit the clone size; those that give it use once, few, many or a size class.

v_call	d_call	clone_size	j_call	cdr3_aa	cdr3_nt
TRBV7-2	NA	many	TRBJ2-5	CASSFAGTRRF	TGTGCCAGCAGCTTCGCCGGGACCAGGAGATTC
TRBV10-3	NA	NA	TRBJ2-5	CAIQEQETQYF	TGTGCCATACAGGAGCAAGAGACCCAGTACTTC
TRBV12-3/TRBV12-4	TRBD1	NA	TRBJ1-5	CASSPKGTAQYPQHF	TGTGCCAGCAGTCCCAAGGGGACAGCCCAGTACCCCCAGCATTTT
TRBV12-3/TRBV12-4	NA	few	TRBJ2-5	CASSFIWGQETQYF	TGTGCCAGCAGTTTTATCTGGGGGCAGGAGACCCAGTACTTC
TRBV11-2	NA	NA	TRBJ1-1	CASSLQTRGTEAFF	TGTGCCAGCAGCTTACAGACCCGAGGAACTGAAGCTTTCTTT
TRBV20-1	TRBD2	NA	TRBJ2-7	CSARHGTSGNPAYEQYF	TGCAGTGCTAGACATGGGACTAGCGGGAATCCGGCCTACGAGCAGTACTTC
TRBV15	NA	many	TRBJ1-2	CATSRPSGYNYGYTF	TGTGCCACCAGCAGACCCTCGGGATATAACTATGGCTACACCTTC
TRBV11-2	NA	few	TRBJ1-1	CASSPVGLLNTEAFF	TGTGCCAGCAGCCCGGTCGGCCTCCTGAACACTGAAGCTTTCTTT
TRBV7-3	NA	few	TRBJ1-3	CASSPPGGNTIYF	TGTGCCAGCAGCCCCCCTGGAGGAAACACCATATATTTT
TRBV12-3/TRBV12-4	TRBD1	NA	TRBJ1-2	CASSLPLDRVAGYTF	TGTGCCAGCAGTTTACCTTTGGACAGGGTAGCGGGCTACACCTTC
TRBV7-6	TRBD1	NA	TRBJ1-5	CASSLEGGGGQPQHF	TGTGCCAGCAGCTTAGAAGGAGGGGGCGGTCAGCCCCAGCATTTT
TRBV7-6	TRBD1	many	TRBJ1-4	CASRESGTGCEKLFF	TGTGCCAGCAGAGAATCCGGGACAGGGTGTGAAAAACTGTTTTTT
TRBV19	TRBD1	many	TRBJ2-7	CASSRGTETYEQYF	TGTGCCAGTAGTAGGGGGACAGAGACCTACGAGCAGTACTTC
TRBV7-2	TRBD2	NA	TRBJ2-5	CAWSVWTSGRETQYF	TGTGCCTGGAGTGTGTGGACTAGCGGGAGAGAGACCCAGTACTTC
TRBV19	NA	many	TRBJ1-4	CASSNRALSGLFF	TGTGCCAGTAGTAACAGGGCCCTGAGTGGACTGTTTTTT
TRBV29-1	TRBD1	few	TRBJ2-7	CSVALGTGPYEQYF	TGCAGCGTTGCTCTGGGGACAGGGCCGTACGAGCAGTACTTC
TRBV7-9	NA	many	TRBJ1-4	CASSSNILNEKLFF	TGTGCCAGCAGCTCGAACATCCTAAATGAAAAACTGTTTTTT
TRBV2	NA	many	TRBJ1-1	CASSPGLVTEAFF	TGTGCCAGCAGTCCGGGCTTGGTAACTGAAGCTTTCTTT
TRBV7-9	TRBD1	many	TRBJ2-5	CASSNRDRGNQETQYF	TGTGCCAGCAGCAACCGGGACAGGGGGAACCAAGAGACCCAGTACTTC
TRBV20-1	NA	many	TRBJ1-2	CSVAPGLGYGYTF	TGCAGTGTTGCTCCGGGACTGGGCTATGGCTACACCTTC
TRBV20-1	NA	NA	TRBJ2-5	CSARSGGNGRETQYF	TGCAGTGCTAGATCTGGGGGGAATGGTAGGGAGACCCAGTACTTC
TRBV4-1	TRBD1	NA	TRBJ1-5	CASSQDGRGRNQPQHF	TGCGCCAGCAGCCAAGATGGCAGGGGGCGCAATCAGCCCCAGCATTTT
TRBV10-3	NA	NA	TRBJ2-2	CAIRGQRELFF	TGTGCCATCAGGGGCCAGCGGGAGCTGTTTTTT
TRBV29-1	NA	few	TRBJ1-2	CSDLDGYTF	TGCAGCGACCTAGATGGCTACACCTTC
TRBV4-3	TRBD1	few	TRBJ1-3	CASSQGRTGGNTIYF	TGCGCCAGCAGCCAAGGCAGGACAGGTGGAAACACCATATATTTT
TRBV28	NA	NA	TRBJ1-2	CAYSDSSPWNYGYTF	TGTGCCTATTCCGACTCTAGTCCCTGGAACTATGGCTACACCTTC
TRBV7-3	NA	NA	TRBJ1-2	CASSPSVAYGYTF	TGTGCCAGCAGCCCATCCGTGGCTTATGGCTACACCTTC
TRBV19	TRBD1	NA	TRBJ1-1	CASRTGEGYTEAFF	TGTGCCAGCCGGACAGGGGAAGGGTACACTGAAGCTTTCTTT
TRBV6-5	NA	few	TRBJ1-1	CASSYLRSEAFF	TGTGCCAGCAGTTACCTCCGGAGTGAAGCTTTCTTT
TRBV7-9	NA	many	TRBJ1-3	CASSLSLRGRAGNTIYF	TGTGCCAGCAGCTTGTCGTTGCGAGGGAGGGCTGGAAACACCATATATTTT
TRBV29-1	NA	many	TRBJ1-5	CSVGGTGQPQHF	TGCAGCGTTGGGGGGACGGGTCAGCCCCAGCATTTT
TRBV19	TRBD2	many	TRBJ2-7	CASSFTAGAVYEQYF	TGTGCCAGTAGTTTTACAGCGGGAGCGGTCTACGAGCAGTACTTC
TRBV29-1	NA	NA	TRBJ2-5	CSSQETQYF	TGCAGCTCTCAAGAGACCCAGTACTTC
TRBV11-2	NA	few	TRBJ2-2	CASSLVRVFNTGELFF	TGTGCCAGCAGCTTAGTAAGGGTCTTCAACACCGGGGAGCTGTTTTTT
TRBV7-3	NA	many	TRBJ2-2	CASSPRGRMTGELFF	TGTGCCAGCAGCCCCCGGGGCCGGATGACCGGGGAGCTGTTTTTT
TRBV7-8	NA	NA	TRBJ2-3	CASSLLGSFSTDTQYF	TGTGCCAGCAGCTTATTGGGGAGTTTTAGCACAGATACGCAGTATTTT
TRBV24-1	NA	NA	TRBJ2-2	CATSDVTFFLRGANTGELFF	TGTGCCACCAGTGATGTCACGTTCTTCCTTAGGGGCGCGAACACCGGGGAGCTGTTTTTT
TRBV29-1	TRBD1	NA	TRBJ1-2	CSARTGGYGGYTF	TGCAGCGCCAGGACAGGGGGCTACGGTGGCTACACCTTC
TRBV12-3/TRBV12-4	TRBD1	many	TRBJ1-2	CASSYSTGIAYTF	TGTGCCAGCAGTTATTCGACAGGGATCGCCTACACCTTC
TRBV7-9	NA	few	TRBJ2-5	CASSQRGRFQETQYF	TGTGCCAGCAGCCAGCGAGGACGGTTCCAAGAGACCCAGTACTTC
TRBV9	NA	NA	TRBJ1-1	CASSPPFGVYTEAFF	TGTGCCAGCTCACCACCGTTTGGGGTGTACACTGAAGCTTTCTTT
TRBV7-9	NA	NA	TRBJ1-5	CASRKGGNAGNQPQHF	TGTGCCAGCAGAAAAGGAGGGAACGCGGGCAATCAGCCCCAGCATTTT
TRBV29-1	NA	NA	TRBJ1-1	CSRFSGRSAFF	TGCAGCAGATTCTCAGGGAGATCAGCTTTCTTT
TRBV6-1	NA	NA	TRBJ1-1	CASRARADKAFF	TGTGCCAGCAGGGCCAGGGCAGACAAAGCTTTCTTT
TRBV24-1	NA	NA	TRBJ1-5	CASRTHEGSNQPQHF	TGTGCCAGCAGGACTCACGAGGGGAGTAATCAGCCCCAGCATTTT